These 27 T cell receptor beta chains were all obtained from the same sample, sequenced in a study of cytomegalovirus exposure and HLA in healthy donors. Primers: 60 Vbeta forward and 13 Jbeta reverse. Some clones are missing from TCRdb's copy, which holds only in-frame ones; the method was immunoSEQ multiplex PCR. The repertoire holds 200,000 or so clones, with roughly 80% as singletons. The material sequenced was PBMCs. The receptors shown here come from a young woman in good health and CMV-seropositive.

This clone was seen only once. V gene TRBV6-5 combines with J gene TRBJ1-2; the D gene is possibly TRBD1 (5 bases). The germline V gene encodes CDR1 MNHEY and CDR2 SVGAGI. The CDR3 extends over 15 amino acids. Trimming pared 0 bases from V and 4 bases from J, leaving 12 bases between. In nucleotides, the CDR3 is TGTGCCAGCAGTTACTCCGCACAGGACGCCTATGGCTACACCTTC. Protein sequence: CASSYSAQDAYGYTF.

This sequence joins TRBV9 and TRBJ2-3; 12 bases match TRBD2. The J segment lost 1 base and the V segment lost 4 bases, leaving 1 base of the junction unmatched. This CDR3 has 15 residues. CDR1 is SGDLS and CDR2 is YYNGEE in the germline V gene. CDR3: CASSLAGGRTDTQYF. DNA of the CDR3: TGTGCCAGCAGCCTAGCGGGAGGGCGCACAGATACGCAGTATTTT. Supplemented by reference TRBV9 and TRBJ2-3, the full variable domain reads DSGVTQTPKHLITATGQRVTLRCSPRSGDLSVYWYQQSLDQGLQFLIQYYNGEERAKGNILERFSAQQFPDLHSELNLSSLELGDSALYFCASSLAGGRTDTQYFGPGTRLTVL.

The gene calls are TRBV10-2 and TRBJ2-7; 12 bases fit TRBD2. Germline V gives CDR1 WSHSY, CDR2 SAAADI. The CDR3 consists of 17 residues. V shed 6 bases and J 0 bases; nucleotides not matched to a gene: 9. The DNA of the CDR3 is TGCGCCAGCAGCTTGAGACTAGCGGGGGCAAGCTCCTACGAGCAGTACTTC. It translates to CASSLRLAGASSYEQYF.

The chain employs TRBV9 and TRBJ2-1, with a possible D match to TRBD2 (6 bases). Per the germline V gene, CDR1 is SGDLS and CDR2 is YYNGEE. This CDR3 comprises 15 residues. Trimming removed 2 bases from V and 5 bases from J, with 14 bases in between. As DNA, the CDR3 is TGTGCCAGCAGCGTGGCCAGCGGGCGAAACAATGAGCAGTTCTTC. Its protein product is CASSVASGRNNEQFF. The whole variable domain, filled in from reference TRBV9 and TRBJ2-1, reads DSGVTQTPKHLITATGQRVTLRCSPRSGDLSVYWYQQSLDQGLQFLIQYYNGEERAKGNILERFSAQQFPDLHSELNLSSLELGDSALYFCASSVASGRNNEQFFGPGTRLTVL.

The chain recombines TRBV9 with TRBJ2-7, with 8 positions matching TRBD2. V lost 4 bases and J lost 0; bases outside the gene matches: 9. This CDR3 is 16 amino acids long. Germline V gives CDR1 SGDLS, CDR2 YYNGEE. The CDR3 is CASSKASGRSSYEQYF. As DNA, the CDR3 is TGTGCCAGCAGCAAGGCTAGCGGGCGGAGCTCCTACGAGCAGTACTTC.

The rearrangement uses TRBV25-1 and TRBJ2-7, with 8 bases lining up with TRBD2. The CDR3 sequence is 15 residues long. Germline assignment: CDR1 MGHDK and CDR2 SYGVNS. Trimming at V came to 7 bases and at J to 3 bases, leaving 11 bases not matched to a gene. In nucleotides, the CDR3 is TGTGCCAGCACGGGCGGGGGGTCCTACTACTACGAGCAGTACTTC. Its protein product is CASTGGGSYYYEQYF.

V usage is TRBV6-6 and J usage is TRBJ1-5; 10 bases are shared with TRBD1. The CDR3 contains 14 residues. V shed 6 bases and J 5 bases; nucleotides not matched to a gene: 4. Germline lookup yields CDR1 MNHNY and CDR2 SVGAGI (reference sequence). CDR3 in DNA: TGTGCCAGCAGCTACGGACAGGGGGATCAGCCCCAGCATTTT. Encoded protein: CASSYGQGDQPQHF.

This clone showed up just a few times. The rearrangement links TRBV4-2 to TRBJ1-4, with 9 bases identical to TRBD1. CDR3 length equals 16 residues. Germline CDR1 is LGHNA and CDR2 is YNFKEQ. V was pared by 0 bases and J by 4 bases, with 3 bases of the junction left unmatched. This CDR3 reads CASSQDKGQGNEKLFF. CDR3 sequence (DNA): TGTGCCAGCAGCCAAGATAAGGGACAGGGTAATGAAAAACTGTTTTTT.

This clone came up a few times. The rearrangement uses TRBV28 and TRBJ1-3; a weak D match, TRBD1 (5 bases). V dropped 7 bases and J dropped 3 bases, with 13 bases sitting between them. Germline CDR1 reads MDHEN; CDR2 reads SYDVKM. This CDR3 comprises 14 residues. Here the CDR3 reads CASTPPGVGNTIYF. Written as DNA, the CDR3 is TGTGCCAGCACACCTCCGGGGGTTGGAAACACCATATATTTT.

The chain is built from TRBV4-3 and TRBJ2-3, with D tentatively TRBD2 (5 bases). The CDR3 extends over 15 amino acids. The ends were cut back, 1 base at V and 0 bases at J, with 8 bases in the middle. CDR1 is LGHNA, CDR2 YSLEER, per germline. The CDR3 region has the DNA TGCGCCAGCAGCCAAGTCGGGGTTAGCACAGATACGCAGTATTTT. Encoded protein: CASSQVGVSTDTQYF.

The chain joins TRBV15 to TRBJ2-1, with 11 nucleotides matching TRBD1. Germline-derived CDR1 and CDR2 are LNHNV and YYDKDF (reference sequence). Unmatched junction bases numbered 10, after V lost 6 bases and J lost 0 bases. The CDR3 spans 18 residues. CDR3 region: CATRGRGDRGGSYNEQFF. The DNA of the CDR3 is TGTGCCACCAGGGGGAGGGGGGACAGGGGGGGCTCCTACAATGAGCAGTTCTTC.

This rearrangement joins TRBV7-3 to TRBJ2-3; 9 bases line up with TRBD2. This CDR3 region has 15 residues. V lost 2 bases to trimming and J lost 2 bases; unmatched junction nucleotides: 2. Germline CDR1 is SGHTA and CDR2 is FQGTGA. Written as DNA, the CDR3 is TGTGCCAGCAGCTTAGCGGGGGGGTCCACAGATACGCAGTATTTT. Encoded protein: CASSLAGGSTDTQYF.

The CDR3 DNA sequence: TGTGCCAGCAACCCCCCCAGTTCCCCTAGCGCAGATACGCAGTATTTT. This codes for CASNPPSSPSADTQYF. This chain joins TRBV2 and TRBJ2-3; the D gene is possibly TRBD2 (6 bases). The CDR3 runs to 16 residues. Germline CDR1 is SNHLY and CDR2 is FYNNEI. Deletions cut 7 bases from V and 4 bases from J, with 21 bases between.

The chain employs TRBV28 and TRBJ1-4; the match to TRBD1 covers 7 bases. Trimming removed 2 bases from V and 0 bases from J; junction bases left unmatched: 0. This CDR3 is built from 15 residues. The germline V gene encodes CDR1 MDHEN and CDR2 SYDVKM. The CDR3, as DNA: TGTGCCAGCAGTTTAGACAGGGCAACTAATGAAAAACTGTTTTTT. This encodes CASSLDRATNEKLFF.

This rearrangement joins TRBV25-1 to TRBJ2-7; tentatively, D is TRBD1 (6 bases). V lost 4 bases, J lost 5 bases, and 24 bases lay in between. The germline V gene encodes CDR1 MGHDK and CDR2 SYGVNS. This CDR3 contains 17 residues. This chain's CDR3 is CASSGPVRGRGWDEQYF. The CDR3 DNA reads as TGTGCCAGCAGTGGCCCCGTTAGGGGCAGGGGTTGGGACGAGCAGTACTTC.

This clone was counted a few times. The genes are TRBV7-9 and TRBJ1-1; TRBD1 is a possible D gene (6 bases). The V end was cut by 9 bases, the J end by 3 bases, with 17 bases between. CDR3 length equals 14 residues. Germline V gene data show CDR1 as SEHNR and CDR2 as FQNEAQ (reference sequence). In DNA, the CDR3 is TGTGCCAGAGATCCCGGGGGGGCGGACACTGAAGCTTTCTTT. Amino acid sequence: CARDPGGADTEAFF.

There are many counts of this clone. The rearrangement links TRBV11-2 to TRBJ2-6; TRBD2 matches 11 bases. Germline CDR1 is SGHAT and CDR2 is FQNNGV. Losses at the gene ends were 6 bases for V and 0 bases for J; bases not matched to a gene: 7. The CDR3 has 18 residues. As DNA, the CDR3 is TGTGCCAGCAGTCATGGACTAGCGGGTTACTCTGGGGCCAACGTCCTGACTTTC. This translates into CASSHGLAGYSGANVLTF. Variable domain in full (rest from reference TRBV11-2 and TRBJ2-6): EAGVAQSPRYKIIEKRQSVAFWCNPISGHATLYWYQQILGQGPKLLIQFQNNGVVDDSQLPKDRFSAERLKGVDSTLKIQPAKLEDSAVYLCASSHGLAGYSGANVLTFGAGSRLTVL.

This clone appeared a single time. The chain employs TRBV30 and TRBJ2-1; 8 positions match TRBD1. V lost 0 bases, J lost 6 bases, and 7 bases stayed unmatched. The CDR3 runs to 15 residues. Germline V gene lookup returns CDR1 GTSNPN and CDR2 SVGIG (reference sequence). This CDR3 is CAWSVRQGAVNEQFF. As DNA, the CDR3 is TGTGCCTGGAGTGTGCGGCAGGGGGCCGTCAATGAGCAGTTCTTC.

This clone was detected only a few times. The chain uses TRBV5-6 and TRBJ2-3, with D possibly matching TRBD1 (5 bases). CDR3 length: 15 amino acids. In germline, CDR1 is SGHDT, CDR2 YYEEEE. V gave up 1 base and J gave up 1 base, with 10 bases separating them. This chain's CDR3 is CASSLKGRGTDTQYF. In DNA form, the CDR3 reads TGTGCCAGCAGCTTGAAGGGCAGGGGCACAGATACGCAGTATTTT.

The rearrangement joins TRBV7-8 to TRBJ1-6; 9 nucleotides match TRBD1. After removal of 4 bases from V and 7 bases from J, the junction contained 5 bases not matched to a gene. Germline-derived CDR1 and CDR2 are SGHVS and FQNEAQ. This CDR3 region has 15 residues. The CDR3 nucleotides are TGTGCCAGCAGCTCGCCCGGACAGGGGAATTCACCCCTCCACTTT. Translated, it gives CASSSPGQGNSPLHF.

This clone turned up a few times. CDR3 sequence (DNA): TGTGCCAGCAGCTTGCCCAGGGTTTCCTACGAGCAGTACTTC. Translated: CASSLPRVSYEQYF. V gene TRBV7-9 combines with J gene TRBJ2-7, with D possibly matching TRBD1 (5 bases). This CDR3 comprises 14 residues. Looked up from germline, CDR1 is SEHNR and CDR2 is FQNEAQ (reference sequence). Trimming cost V 3 bases and J 1 base, with 10 bases left between them.

J is TRBJ1-5 and V is TRBV19, with D perhaps matching TRBD1 (6 bases). In germline, CDR1 is LNHDA, CDR2 SQIVND (reference sequence). Trimming removed 6 bases from V and 10 bases from J, with 16 bases in between. The CDR3 is made up of 13 amino acids. The CDR3 here is CASSRGSSLPQHF. Written as DNA, the CDR3 is TGTGCCAGTAGCAGGGGCAGTTCCCTCCCCCAGCATTTT.

This chain connects TRBV15 to TRBJ1-2, with TRBD1 identical over 9 bases. The J segment lost 5 bases and the V segment lost 4 bases, leaving 5 bases of the junction unmatched. Germline CDR1 reads LNHNV; CDR2 reads YYDKDF (reference sequence). There are 14 residues in the CDR3. CDR3 residues: CATSTTGGAYGYTF. The CDR3 region has the DNA TGTGCCACCAGCACCACAGGGGGCGCATATGGCTACACCTTC.

This chain connects TRBV6-5 to TRBJ2-4, with D maybe TRBD1 (5 bases). This CDR3 comprises 14 residues. V lost 0 bases and J 6 bases, leaving 9 bases between the germline ends. CDR1 is MNHEY, CDR2 SVGAGI, per germline. The CDR3 DNA follows: TGTGCCAGCAGTTACTCTAGACAGTTAAACATTCAGTACTTC. Translating gives CASSYSRQLNIQYF.

The CDR3 spells CAIRKQGDTEAFF. DNA of the CDR3: TGTGCCATCAGAAAGCAGGGGGACACTGAAGCTTTCTTT. The V gene is TRBV10-3, the J gene TRBJ1-1; TRBD1 matches 7 bases. The CDR3 is 13 residues long. Germline V gene lookup returns CDR1 ENHRY and CDR2 SYGVKD. Trimming took 6 bases from V and 3 from J; bases not matched to a gene: 4.

As for this clone: Other DNA sequences of this sample code for an identical CDR3. J is TRBJ2-2 and V is TRBV7-2; D is ambiguous. CDR3 length: 12 amino acids. Germline CDR1 and CDR2: SGHTA and FQGNSA. Trimming took 5 bases from V and 1 from J, leaving 2 bases between them. CDR3 nucleotides: TGTGCCAGCAGCCTGAACACCGGGGAGCTGTTTTTT. Residues: CASSLNTGELFF.

The CDR3 spells CASSLSVATNEKLFF. CDR3 in DNA: TGTGCCAGCAGTTTATCCGTCGCAACTAATGAAAAACTGTTTTTT. The chain joins TRBV28 to TRBJ1-4; D not resolved. The germline CDR1 and CDR2 sequences are MDHEN and SYDVKM. Trimming took 1 base from V and 0 from J, leaving 6 bases between them. The CDR3 has 15 amino acids.